This T cell receptor (beta chain) appears in the sequencing data of a study of early T cells in non-severe SARS-CoV-2 infection. The overall study: Sequenced material consisted of bulk RNA (from unsorted whole blood), and chains were unpaired.

The CDR3 totals 16 residues. J was trimmed by 4 bases and V by 3 bases; bases with no gene match: 4. Germline assignment: CDR1 LGHNA and CDR2 YSLEER. Individual cDNA molecules received unique molecular identifiers. TCRdb re-derived calls from the 5' RACE reads in MiXCR, one entry per CDR3 protein. The sample has around 60,000 distinct CDR3 sequences, about 11% seen once. The study's findings and limits: Clonotype matching in VDJdb favored anti-spike CD8 responses and did not capture private and CD4 specificities.

This clonotype was detected only a few times. No antigen is known for it. The J gene is TRBJ2-2, the V gene TRBV4-3; TRBD2 matches 11 bases. The specimen comprised whole blood, sampled at baseline. The source of this sequence is an adult who was a healthcare worker with PCR-confirmed SARS-CoV-2 infection or an uninfected control (not recorded which). CDR3 in amino acids: CASSQGLAAPTGELFF. Here the CDR3 DNA reads TGCGCCAGCAGCCAGGGACTAGCGGCTCCCACCGGGGAGCTGTTTTTT.